Reported below is one TCR beta chain. This entry belongs to a study of blood T cells in healthy people across ages. The CDR3 extends over 15 amino acids. Germline V gene data show CDR1 as KGHSH and CDR2 as LQKENI. V was clipped by 2 bases and J by 8 bases, with 13 bases between them. Through a sample-barcoded 5' primer and a J-beta primer mix, a second PCR was run for roughly 7 to 12 cycles. Each CDR3 protein gets one entry after TCRdb re-called the 5' RACE reads with MiXCR. The sample contains 650,000 to 1,000,000 distinct CDR3 sequences, about half of which appear only once. Sequenced material: blood. This sequence was found in an elderly man in good health. The chain is built from TRBV18 and TRBJ1-6; D remains ambiguous. In DNA form, the CDR3 reads TGTGCCAGCTCACCAGGGTCTCCTCAAGATTCACCCCTCCACTTT. The encoded protein is CASSPGSPQDSPLHF.